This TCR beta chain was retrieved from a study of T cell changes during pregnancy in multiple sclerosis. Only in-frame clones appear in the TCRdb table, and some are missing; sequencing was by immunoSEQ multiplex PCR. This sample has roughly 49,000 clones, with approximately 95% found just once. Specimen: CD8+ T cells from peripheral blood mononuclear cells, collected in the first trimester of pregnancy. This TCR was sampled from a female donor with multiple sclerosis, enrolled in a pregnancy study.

CDR3 amino acids: CASSLNTDTQYF. The CDR3, as DNA: TGTGCCAGCAGCCTAAACACAGATACGCAGTATTTT. The chain recombines TRBV11-2 with TRBJ2-3, with unresolved D. From germline, CDR1 is SGHAT and CDR2 FQNNGV. CDR3 length equals 12 residues. V lost 5 bases and J 2 bases, leaving 5 bases between the germline ends.